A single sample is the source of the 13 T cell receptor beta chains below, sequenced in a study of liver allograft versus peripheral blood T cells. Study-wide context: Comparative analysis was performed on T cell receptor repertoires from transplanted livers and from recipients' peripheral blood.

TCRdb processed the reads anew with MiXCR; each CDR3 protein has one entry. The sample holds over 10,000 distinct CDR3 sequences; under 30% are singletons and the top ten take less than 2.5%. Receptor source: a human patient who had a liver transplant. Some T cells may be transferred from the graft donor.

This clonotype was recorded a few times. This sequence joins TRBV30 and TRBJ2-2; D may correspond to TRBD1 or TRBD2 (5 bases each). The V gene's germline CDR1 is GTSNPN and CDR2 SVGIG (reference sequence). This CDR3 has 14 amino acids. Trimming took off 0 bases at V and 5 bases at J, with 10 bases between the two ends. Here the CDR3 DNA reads TGTGCCTGGAGTGTGGGGGATCGGACCGGGGAGCTGTTTTTT. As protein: CAWSVGDRTGELFF.

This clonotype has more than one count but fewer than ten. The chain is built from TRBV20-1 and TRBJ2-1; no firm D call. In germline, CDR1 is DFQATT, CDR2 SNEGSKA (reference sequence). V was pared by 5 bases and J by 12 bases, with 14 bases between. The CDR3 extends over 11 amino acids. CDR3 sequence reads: CSALAEFGQFF. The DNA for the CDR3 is TGCAGTGCTTTAGCCGAATTTGGGCAGTTCTTC.

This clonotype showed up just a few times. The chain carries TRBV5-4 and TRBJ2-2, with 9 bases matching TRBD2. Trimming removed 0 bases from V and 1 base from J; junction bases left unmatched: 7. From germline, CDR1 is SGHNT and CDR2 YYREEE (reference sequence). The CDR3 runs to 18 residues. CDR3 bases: TGTGCCAGCAGCTTGGCCCTCAGTAGCGGGGGGAACACCGGGGAGCTGTTTTTT. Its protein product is CASSLALSSGGNTGELFF.

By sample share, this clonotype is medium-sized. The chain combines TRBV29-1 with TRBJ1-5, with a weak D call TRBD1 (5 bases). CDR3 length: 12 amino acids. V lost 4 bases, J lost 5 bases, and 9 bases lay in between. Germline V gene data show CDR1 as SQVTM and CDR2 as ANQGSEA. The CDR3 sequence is CSVAEQDQPQHF. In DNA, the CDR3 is TGCAGCGTTGCCGAACAGGATCAGCCCCAGCATTTT.

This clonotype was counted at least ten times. The CDR3 bases are TGTGCCAGGGGGATGGTGAACACTGAAGCTTTCTTT. The encoded protein is CARGMVNTEAFF. The J gene is TRBJ1-1, the V gene TRBV19; no definite D call. The V end lost 9 bases, the J end lost 0 bases, and 8 bases lay between the germline ends. This CDR3 comprises 12 residues. Germline V CDR1 and CDR2: LNHDA, SQIVND (reference sequence).

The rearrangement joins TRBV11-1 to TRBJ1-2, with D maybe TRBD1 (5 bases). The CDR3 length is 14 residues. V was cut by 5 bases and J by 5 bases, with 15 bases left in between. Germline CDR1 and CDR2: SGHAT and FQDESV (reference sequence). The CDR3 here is CASSPGMGKYGYTF. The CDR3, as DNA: TGTGCCAGCAGCCCAGGGATGGGGAAGTATGGCTACACCTTC.

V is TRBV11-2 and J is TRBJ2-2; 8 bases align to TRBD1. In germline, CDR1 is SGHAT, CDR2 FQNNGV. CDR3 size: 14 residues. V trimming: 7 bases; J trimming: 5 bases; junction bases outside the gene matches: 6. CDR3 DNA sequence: TGTGCCAGCACCGCGACAGGGGTAACCGGGGAGCTGTTTTTT. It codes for CASTATGVTGELFF.

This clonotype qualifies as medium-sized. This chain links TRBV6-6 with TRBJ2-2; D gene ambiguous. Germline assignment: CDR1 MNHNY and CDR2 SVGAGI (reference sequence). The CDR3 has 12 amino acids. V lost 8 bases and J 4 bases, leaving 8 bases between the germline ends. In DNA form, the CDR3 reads TGTGCCAGCCGTCCCCCCACCGGGGAGCTGTTTTTT. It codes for CASRPPTGELFF.

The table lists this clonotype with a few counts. The DNA of the CDR3 is TGTGCCAGCAGCTTAGTAGCTGCGGGGGAGCTGTTTTTT. Residues: CASSLVAAGELFF. J is TRBJ2-2 and V is TRBV7-9; D unresolved. Trimming cost V 1 base and J 8 bases, with 8 bases left between them. The CDR3 is 13 amino acids. Germline V lookup: CDR1 SEHNR, CDR2 FQNEAQ (reference sequence). Full variable domain (rest looked up from reference TRBV7-9 and TRBJ2-2): DTGVSQNPRHKITKRGQNVTFRCDPISEHNRLYWYRQTLGQGPEFLTYFQNEAQLEKSRLLSDRFSAERPKGSFSTLEIQRTEQGDSAMYLCASSLVAAGELFFGEGSRLTVL.

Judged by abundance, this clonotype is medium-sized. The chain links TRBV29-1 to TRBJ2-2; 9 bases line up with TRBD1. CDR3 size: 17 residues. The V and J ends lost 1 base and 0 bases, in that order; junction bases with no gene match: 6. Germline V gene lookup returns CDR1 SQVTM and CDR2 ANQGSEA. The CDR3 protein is CSVEAPTGGANTGELFF. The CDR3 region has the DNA TGCAGCGTTGAAGCACCAACAGGGGGCGCGAACACCGGGGAGCTGTTTTTT.

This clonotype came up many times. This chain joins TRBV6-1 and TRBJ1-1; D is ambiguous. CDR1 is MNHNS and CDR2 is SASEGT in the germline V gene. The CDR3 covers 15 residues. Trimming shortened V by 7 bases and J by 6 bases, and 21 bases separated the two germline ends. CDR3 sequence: CASIPRGLSVPEAFF. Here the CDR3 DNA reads TGTGCCAGCATCCCCCGAGGGTTGAGTGTCCCTGAAGCTTTCTTT.

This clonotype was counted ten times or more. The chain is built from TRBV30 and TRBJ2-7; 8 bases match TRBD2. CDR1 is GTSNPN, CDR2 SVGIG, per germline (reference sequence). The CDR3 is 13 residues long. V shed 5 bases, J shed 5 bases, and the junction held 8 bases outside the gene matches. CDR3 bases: TGTGCCTGGGACCTAGCGGGTGGTAACGAGCAGTACTTC. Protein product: CAWDLAGGNEQYF.

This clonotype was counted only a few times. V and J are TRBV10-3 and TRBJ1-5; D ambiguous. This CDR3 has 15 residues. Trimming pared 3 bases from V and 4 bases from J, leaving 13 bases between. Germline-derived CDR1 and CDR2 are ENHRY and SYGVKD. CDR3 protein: CAISEGQSRNQPQHF. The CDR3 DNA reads TGTGCCATCAGTGAAGGGCAGAGCCGGAATCAGCCCCAGCATTTT.